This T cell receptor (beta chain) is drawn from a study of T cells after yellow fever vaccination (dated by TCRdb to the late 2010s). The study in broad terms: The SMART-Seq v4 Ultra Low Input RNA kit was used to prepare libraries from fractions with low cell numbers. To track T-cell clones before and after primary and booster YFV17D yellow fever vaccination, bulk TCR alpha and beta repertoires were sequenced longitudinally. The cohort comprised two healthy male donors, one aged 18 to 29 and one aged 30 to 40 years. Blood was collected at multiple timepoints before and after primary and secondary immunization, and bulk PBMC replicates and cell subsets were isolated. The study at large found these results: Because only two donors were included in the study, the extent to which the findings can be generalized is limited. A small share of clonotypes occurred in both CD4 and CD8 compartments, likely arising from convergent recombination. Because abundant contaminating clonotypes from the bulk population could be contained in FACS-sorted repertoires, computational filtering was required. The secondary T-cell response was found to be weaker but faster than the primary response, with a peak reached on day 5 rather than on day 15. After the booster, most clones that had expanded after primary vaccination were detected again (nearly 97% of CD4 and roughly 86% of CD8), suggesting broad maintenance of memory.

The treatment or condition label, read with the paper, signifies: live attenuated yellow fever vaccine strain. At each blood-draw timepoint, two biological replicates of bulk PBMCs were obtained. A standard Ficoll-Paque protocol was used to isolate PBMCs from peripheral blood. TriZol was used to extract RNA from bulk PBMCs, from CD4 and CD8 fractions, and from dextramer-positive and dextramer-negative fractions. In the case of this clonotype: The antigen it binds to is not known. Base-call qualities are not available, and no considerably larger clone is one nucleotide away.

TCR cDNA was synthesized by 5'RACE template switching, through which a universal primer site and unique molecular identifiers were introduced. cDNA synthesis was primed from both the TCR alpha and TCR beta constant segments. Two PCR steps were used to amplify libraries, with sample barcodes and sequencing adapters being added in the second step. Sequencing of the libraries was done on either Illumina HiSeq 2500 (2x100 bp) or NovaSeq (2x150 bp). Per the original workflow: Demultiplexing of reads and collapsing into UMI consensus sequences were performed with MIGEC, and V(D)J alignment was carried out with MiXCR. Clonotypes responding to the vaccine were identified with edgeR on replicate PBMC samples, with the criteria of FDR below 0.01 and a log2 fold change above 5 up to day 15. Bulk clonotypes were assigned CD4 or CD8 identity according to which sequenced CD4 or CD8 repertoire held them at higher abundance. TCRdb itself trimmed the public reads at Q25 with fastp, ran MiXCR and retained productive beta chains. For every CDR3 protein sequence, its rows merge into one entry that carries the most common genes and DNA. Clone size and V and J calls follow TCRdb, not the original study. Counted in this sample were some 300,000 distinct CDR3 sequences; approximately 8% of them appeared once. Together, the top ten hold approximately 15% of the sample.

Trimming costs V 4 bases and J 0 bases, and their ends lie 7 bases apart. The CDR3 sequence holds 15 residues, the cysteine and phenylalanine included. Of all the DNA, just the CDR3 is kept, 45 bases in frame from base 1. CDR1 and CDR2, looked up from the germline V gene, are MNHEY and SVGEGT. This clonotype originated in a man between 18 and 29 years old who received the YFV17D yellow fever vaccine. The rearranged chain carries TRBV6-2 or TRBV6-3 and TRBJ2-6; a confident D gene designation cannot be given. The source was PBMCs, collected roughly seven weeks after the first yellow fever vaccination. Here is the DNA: TGTGCCAGCAGTTTGGGATACTCTGGGGCCAACGTCCTGACTTTC. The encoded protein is CASSLGYSGANVLTF.